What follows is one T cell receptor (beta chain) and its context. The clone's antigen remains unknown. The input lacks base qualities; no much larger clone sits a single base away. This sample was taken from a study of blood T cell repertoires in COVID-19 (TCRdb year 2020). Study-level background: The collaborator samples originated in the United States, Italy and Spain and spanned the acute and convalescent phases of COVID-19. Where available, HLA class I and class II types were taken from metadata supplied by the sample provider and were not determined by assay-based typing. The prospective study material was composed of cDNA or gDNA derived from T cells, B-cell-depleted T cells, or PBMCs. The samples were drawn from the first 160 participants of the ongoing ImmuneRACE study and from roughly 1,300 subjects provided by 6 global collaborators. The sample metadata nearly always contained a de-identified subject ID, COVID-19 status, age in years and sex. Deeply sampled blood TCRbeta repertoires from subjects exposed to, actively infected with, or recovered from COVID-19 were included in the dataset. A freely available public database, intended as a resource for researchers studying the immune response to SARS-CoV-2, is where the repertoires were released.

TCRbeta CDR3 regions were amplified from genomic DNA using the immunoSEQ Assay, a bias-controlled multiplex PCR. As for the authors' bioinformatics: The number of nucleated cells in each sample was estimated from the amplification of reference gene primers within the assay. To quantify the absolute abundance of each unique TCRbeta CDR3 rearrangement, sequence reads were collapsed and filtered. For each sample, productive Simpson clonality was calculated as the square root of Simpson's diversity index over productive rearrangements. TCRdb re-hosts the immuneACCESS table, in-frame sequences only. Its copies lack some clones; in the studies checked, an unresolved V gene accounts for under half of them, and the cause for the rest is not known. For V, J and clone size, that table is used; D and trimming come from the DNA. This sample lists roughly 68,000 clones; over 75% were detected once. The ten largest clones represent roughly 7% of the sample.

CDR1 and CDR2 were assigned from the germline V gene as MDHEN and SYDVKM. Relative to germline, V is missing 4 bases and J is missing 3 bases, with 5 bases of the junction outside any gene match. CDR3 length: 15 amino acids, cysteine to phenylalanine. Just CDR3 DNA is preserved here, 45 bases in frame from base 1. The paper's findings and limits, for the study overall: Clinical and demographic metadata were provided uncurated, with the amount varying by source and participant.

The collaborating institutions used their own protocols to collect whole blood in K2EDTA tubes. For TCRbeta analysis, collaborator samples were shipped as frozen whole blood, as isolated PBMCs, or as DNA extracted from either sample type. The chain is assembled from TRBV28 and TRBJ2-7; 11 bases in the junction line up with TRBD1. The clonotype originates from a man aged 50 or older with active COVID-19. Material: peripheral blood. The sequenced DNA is TGTGCCAGCAGTTCCGGGGACAGGGGGATCTACGAGCAGTACTTC. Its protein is CASSSGDRGIYEQYF. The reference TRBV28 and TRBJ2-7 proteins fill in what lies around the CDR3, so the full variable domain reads DVKVTQSSRYLVKRTGEKVFLECVQDMDHENMFWYRQDPGLGLRLIYFSYDVKMKEKGDIPEGYSVSREKKERFSLILESASTNQTSMYLCASSSGDRGIYEQYFGPGTRLTVT.